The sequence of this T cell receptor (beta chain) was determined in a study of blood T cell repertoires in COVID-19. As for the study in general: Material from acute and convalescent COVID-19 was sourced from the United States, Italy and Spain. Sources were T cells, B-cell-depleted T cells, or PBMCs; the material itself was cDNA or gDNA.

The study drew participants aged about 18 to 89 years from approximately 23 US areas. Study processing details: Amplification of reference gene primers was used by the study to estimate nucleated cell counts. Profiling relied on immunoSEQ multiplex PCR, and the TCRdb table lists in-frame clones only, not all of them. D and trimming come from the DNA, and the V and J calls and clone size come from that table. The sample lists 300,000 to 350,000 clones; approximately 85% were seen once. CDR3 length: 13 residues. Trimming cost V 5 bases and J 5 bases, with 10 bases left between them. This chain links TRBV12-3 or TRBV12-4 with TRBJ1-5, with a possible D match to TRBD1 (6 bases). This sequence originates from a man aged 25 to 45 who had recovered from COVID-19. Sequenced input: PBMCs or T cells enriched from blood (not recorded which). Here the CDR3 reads CASSTGPDQPQHF. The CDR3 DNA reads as TGTGCCAGCAGTACAGGGCCCGATCAGCCCCAGCATTTT.